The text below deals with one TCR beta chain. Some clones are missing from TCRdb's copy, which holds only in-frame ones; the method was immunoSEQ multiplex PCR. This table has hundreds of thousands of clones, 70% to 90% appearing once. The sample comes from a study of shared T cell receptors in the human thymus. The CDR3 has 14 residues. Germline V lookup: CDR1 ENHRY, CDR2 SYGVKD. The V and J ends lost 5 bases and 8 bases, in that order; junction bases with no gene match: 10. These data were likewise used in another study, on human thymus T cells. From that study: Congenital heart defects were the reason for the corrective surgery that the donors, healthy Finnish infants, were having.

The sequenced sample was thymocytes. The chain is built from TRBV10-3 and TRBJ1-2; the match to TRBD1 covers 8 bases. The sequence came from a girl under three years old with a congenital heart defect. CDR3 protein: CAISLGRGHEGYTF. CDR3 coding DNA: TGTGCCATCAGTTTAGGCAGGGGGCATGAAGGCTACACCTTC.